A selection of T cell receptor beta chains follows, all from one sample in a study of T cell responses to AZD1222 COVID-19 vaccine. TCRdb keeps only in-frame clones here, not all; method: immunoSEQ multiplex PCR. Among around 100,000 clones listed, about 86% were seen once. Here the sequenced sample was peripheral blood, taken on day 0 of AZD1222 vaccination. The receptors derive from an adult in good health. Each CDR3 is given with its conserved first and last residue.

j_call v_call cdr3_aa
TRBJ2-5 TRBV7-2 CASSLVAGGEETQYF
TRBJ2-6 TRBV7-9 CASSPHAGANVLTF
TRBJ2-1 TRBV27 CASSFGQGRNEQFF
TRBJ2-1 TRBV29-1 CSALSGLSSYNEQFF
TRBJ2-7 TRBV7-7 CASSLVAASEQYF
TRBJ2-2 TRBV9 CASSVVPLTGGRFTGELFF
TRBJ1-1 TRBV6-6 CASSYPRLAFF
TRBJ2-3 TRBV11-3 CASSLWGNTDTQYF
TRBJ1-2 TRBV12-3/TRBV12-4 CASSFGLNGYTF
TRBJ1-4 TRBV7-9 CASSRSRGEKLFF
TRBJ2-5 TRBV6-5 CASSYNFGGAGETQYF
TRBJ1-2 TRBV28 CASSLDRDYGYTF
TRBJ2-5 TRBV6-6 CASSPPPQWTSGSETQYF
TRBJ2-2 TRBV7-8 CASSLSQDTGELFF
TRBJ1-1 TRBV6-5 CASSYPGQGARTEAFF
TRBJ2-7 TRBV7-9 CASSLAGQGGYEQYF
TRBJ1-1 TRBV6-5 CASRSEQSMNTEAFF
TRBJ1-1 TRBV10-3 CAIRRQPNTEAFF
TRBJ2-3 TRBV10-3 CAISWASTDTQYF
TRBJ2-7 TRBV4-3 CASSQERVGTSGHEQYF
TRBJ1-5 TRBV19 CASSIGGTWQPQHF
TRBJ1-5 TRBV6-5 CASIGQQQPQHF
TRBJ2-7 TRBV28 CASSLSREQYF
TRBJ1-3 TRBV5-4 CASSLDTVSGNTIYF
TRBJ2-2 TRBV5-4 CASSQDSPGELFF
TRBJ2-3 TRBV28 CASGLAGSTDTQYF
TRBJ1-2 TRBV20-1 CSASPSQGASNYGYTF
TRBJ1-4 TRBV30 CASNRSPKKLFF
TRBJ1-3 TRBV13 CASSFPRTASGNTIYF
TRBJ2-1 TRBV27 CASKYTGSSYNEQFF
TRBJ1-2 TRBV18 CASSPRGPRNYGYTF
TRBJ2-1 TRBV18 CASSPRTSVYNEQFF
TRBJ1-1 TRBV5-1 CASSLGTGNTEAFF
TRBJ2-7 TRBV7-6 CASSLASRQGNLYEQYF
TRBJ2-1 TRBV7-9 CASSLGLAGVNEQFF
TRBJ2-7 TRBV6-4 CASSDYEQYF
TRBJ1-4 TRBV27 CASSLSLGGGREKLFF
TRBJ1-1 TRBV6-1 CASSEGAQTEAFF
TRBJ1-4 TRBV30 CALQGQGRTEKLFF
TRBJ1-3 TRBV2 CASGMRSSGNTIYF
TRBJ2-3 TRBV7-9 CASTPRTVPVPSTDTQYF
TRBJ2-1 TRBV19 CASRPPGRADSNEQFF
TRBJ2-1 TRBV11-2 CASRTGTGTSYNEQFF
TRBJ2-1 TRBV19 CASSHRGLGNEQFF
TRBJ1-1 TRBV28 CASSSHGATNTEAFF
TRBJ1-2 TRBV12-3/TRBV12-4 CASSLEVSAGYTF
TRBJ1-6 TRBV7-9 CASSLPPHNSPLHF
TRBJ1-4 TRBV12-3/TRBV12-4 CASNQGRGEKLFF
TRBJ1-5 TRBV30 CAWSGGSNQPQHF
TRBJ1-1 TRBV19 CASRPEGTNTEAFF
TRBJ2-7 TRBV6-1 CASSDQGGSYEQYF
TRBJ2-2 TRBV7-9 CASSPQLAGGTGELFF
TRBJ2-5 TRBV5-1 CASSASLATQETQYF
TRBJ2-1 TRBV11-3 CASSHRGLENEQFF
TRBJ1-2 TRBV19 CASTSGDGNYGYTF
TRBJ1-6 TRBV10-3 CAISERGQSPLHF
TRBJ2-1 TRBV6-1 CASSARWSGVYNEQFF
TRBJ2-5 TRBV7-7 CASSLGGTAQETQYF